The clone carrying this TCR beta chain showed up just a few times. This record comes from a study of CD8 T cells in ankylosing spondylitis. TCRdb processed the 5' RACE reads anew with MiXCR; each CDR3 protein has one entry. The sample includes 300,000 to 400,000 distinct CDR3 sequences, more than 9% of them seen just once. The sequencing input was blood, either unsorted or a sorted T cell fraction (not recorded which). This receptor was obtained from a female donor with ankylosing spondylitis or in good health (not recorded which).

This chain's CDR3 is CASSLQGHSYEQYF. Written as DNA, the CDR3 is TGTGCCAGCAGCTTGCAGGGGCACTCCTACGAGCAGTACTTC. The V gene is TRBV7-8, the J gene TRBJ2-7; TRBD1 might be the D (6 bases). Germline CDR1 reads SGHVS; CDR2 reads FQNEAQ. V was pared by 3 bases and J by 0 bases, with 9 bases between. The CDR3 extends over 14 amino acids.